The 10 T cell receptor beta chains reported below all come from one sample, sequenced in a study of T cells in Graves' hyperthyroidism and ophthalmopathy. RNA transcripts gave rise to amplified TCR beta CDR3 regions. TCR CDR3 regions were first amplified by RT-PCR with HTBI primers. TCRdb itself ran the multiplex PCR reads through MiXCR, one entry per CDR3 protein. The sample shows around 400,000 distinct CDR3 sequences, 13% to 15% of them seen only once. The sample taken for sequencing was blood. Every receptor here comes from a woman aged 60-75 years with Graves' ophthalmopathy.

This clonotype was counted at least ten times. V gene TRBV29-1 combines with J gene TRBJ1-5; the match to TRBD1 covers 8 bases. This CDR3 region has 14 residues. J was trimmed by 1 base and V by 5 bases; bases with no gene match: 4. Germline lookup yields CDR1 SQVTM and CDR2 ANQGSEA. CDR3 in amino acids: CSVRTGKSNQPQHF. The CDR3 bases are TGCAGCGTTAGGACAGGGAAAAGCAATCAGCCCCAGCATTTT.

This clonotype turned up a few times. DNA for the CDR3: TGTGCCAGCAGTGATAGCAGGCTCCTTTACGAGCAGTACTTC. Its translation is CASSDSRLLYEQYF. The chain is built from TRBV6-1 and TRBJ2-7, with no clear D. Per germline, CDR1 MNHNS and CDR2 SASEGT. The CDR3 has 14 residues. V gave up 3 bases and J gave up 4 bases, with 13 bases separating them.

In the case of this clonotype: The germline gene is not matched at one end of the junction; a read error may be the cause. The chain uses TRBV3-1 and TRBJ2-1, with 13 positions matching TRBD2. The CDR3 is 16 residues long. Germline V CDR1 and CDR2: LGHDT, YNNKEL (reference sequence). The CDR3 region has the DNA TGTGCCAGCAGCCAAAGACTAGCGGGGGGTTACAATGAGCAGTCCTTC. Translated, it gives CASSQRLAGGYNEQSF.

Turning to this clonotype: Possible read error: a much larger clone is one base away. J is TRBJ2-7 and V is TRBV20-1; 7 bases fit TRBD2. CDR1 is DFQATT, CDR2 SNEGSKA, per germline (reference sequence). V shed 1 base and J 6 bases; nucleotides not matched to a gene: 12. CDR3 size: 15 residues. The CDR3 here is CSARGQLARAREQYF. The CDR3 DNA is TGCAGTGCTAGAGGACAACTAGCGAGAGCGCGCGAGCAGTACTTC.

This clonotype was found many times. The V call is TRBV30, the J call TRBJ1-6, with D hard to call. Germline CDR1 GTSNPN, CDR2 SVGIG (reference sequence). Trimming took 2 bases from V and 6 from J, leaving 5 bases between them. The CDR3 length is 12 residues. The CDR3 sequence is CAWSPTNSPLHF. The CDR3 nucleotides are TGTGCCTGGAGTCCTACTAATTCACCCCTCCACTTT.

This clonotype appeared a few times. The V and J genes are TRBV20-1 and TRBJ2-7, with D uncertain. V lost 6 bases to trimming and J lost 0 bases, with 6 bases between them. Germline CDR1 reads DFQATT; CDR2 reads SNEGSKA (reference sequence). The CDR3 runs to 11 residues. The CDR3 region has the DNA TGCAGTGCCCGTATCTCCTACGAGCAGTACTTC. It is translated as CSARISYEQYF.

This chain joins TRBV28 and TRBJ2-3, with TRBD2 matching over 7 bases. The CDR3 runs to 20 residues. The V segment lost 5 bases and the J segment 0 bases; nucleotides outside the gene matches: 20. Germline V lookup: CDR1 MDHEN, CDR2 SYDVKM. The CDR3 sequence: CASSRPSGSPPVASTDTQYF. CDR3 nucleotide sequence: TGTGCCAGCAGTAGACCTAGCGGCAGTCCACCAGTCGCTAGCACAGATACGCAGTATTTT. Using reference TRBV28 and TRBJ2-3 for the parts outside the CDR3, the full variable domain is DVKVTQSSRYLVKRTGEKVFLECVQDMDHENMFWYRQDPGLGLRLIYFSYDVKMKEKGDIPEGYSVSREKKERFSLILESASTNQTSMYLCASSRPSGSPPVASTDTQYFGPGTRLTVL.

There are many counts of this clonotype. The V call is TRBV6-1, the J call TRBJ2-5, with D maybe TRBD1 (6 bases). Trimming shortened V by 10 bases and J by 1 base, and 16 bases separated the two germline ends. Germline CDR1 MNHNS, CDR2 SASEGT. This CDR3 contains 14 residues. CDR3 residues: CATWDTGGQETQYF. The CDR3 DNA is TGTGCCACCTGGGACACCGGCGGCCAAGAGACCCAGTACTTC.

The V and J genes are TRBV9 and TRBJ2-1; 8 nucleotides align to TRBD2. After removal of 2 bases from V and 2 bases from J, the junction contained 9 bases not matched to a gene. This CDR3 has 17 amino acids. Germline CDR1 is SGDLS and CDR2 is YYNGEE. CDR3 in DNA: TGTGCCAGCAGCGTTGGGGTAGCGGGAAGCCCCTACAATGAGCAGTTCTTC. Translated, it gives CASSVGVAGSPYNEQFF.

This clonotype was counted only a few times. The CDR3 DNA follows: TGTGCCAGTAGTATCATGCGAGATGAAAAACTGTTTTTT. It encodes CASSIMRDEKLFF. This chain uses TRBV19 with TRBJ1-4; no reliable D call. The CDR3 totals 13 residues. Germline CDR1 reads LNHDA; CDR2 reads SQIVND (reference sequence). Trimming stripped 3 bases from V and 6 bases from J, with 8 bases between. The full variable domain, with the rest looked up from reference TRBV19 and TRBJ1-4, is DGGITQSPKYLFRKEGQNVTLSCEQNLNHDAMYWYRQDPGQGLRLIYYSQIVNDFQKGDIAEGYSVSREKKESFPLTVTSAQKNPTAFYLCASSIMRDEKLFFGSGTQLSVL.